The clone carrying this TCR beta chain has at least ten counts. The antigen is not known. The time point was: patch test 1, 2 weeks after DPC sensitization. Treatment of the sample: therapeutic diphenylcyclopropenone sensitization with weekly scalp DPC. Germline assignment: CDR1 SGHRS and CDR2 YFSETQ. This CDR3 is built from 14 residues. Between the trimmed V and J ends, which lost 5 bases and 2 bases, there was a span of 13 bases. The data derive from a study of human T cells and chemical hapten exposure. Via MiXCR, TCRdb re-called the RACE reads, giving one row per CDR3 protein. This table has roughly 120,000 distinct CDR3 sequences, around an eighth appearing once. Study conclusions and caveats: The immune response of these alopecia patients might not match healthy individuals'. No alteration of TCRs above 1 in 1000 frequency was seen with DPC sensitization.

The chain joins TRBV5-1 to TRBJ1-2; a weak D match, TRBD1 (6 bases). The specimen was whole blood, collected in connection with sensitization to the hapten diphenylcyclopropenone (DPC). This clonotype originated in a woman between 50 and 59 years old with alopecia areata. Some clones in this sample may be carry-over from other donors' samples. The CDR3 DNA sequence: TGCGCCAGCAGTGTTGGACAGAGAAACTATGGCTACACCTTC. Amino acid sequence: CASSVGQRNYGYTF. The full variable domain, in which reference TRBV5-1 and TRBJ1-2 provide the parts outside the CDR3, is KAGVTQTPRYLIKTRGQQVTLSCSPISGHRSVSWYQQTPGQGLQFLFEYFSETQRNKGNFPGRFSGRQFSNSRSEMNVSTLELGDSALYLCASSVGQRNYGYTFGSGTRLTVV.